These T cell receptor beta chains were read from a single sample in a study of T-cell reconstitution after alpha-beta-depleted transplantation in children. Using its own MiXCR run on the PCR reads, TCRdb lists one record per CDR3 protein. The sample lists about 340,000 distinct CDR3 sequences; about 9.4% were seen once. The sample was PBMCs from the stem cell graft donor, taken from the stem cell graft. Every receptor here comes from a human donor who donated a stem cell graft to a child with acute lymphoblastic leukemia. The CDR3 runs from the conserved cysteine through the conserved F or W. The D gene is left open where the match is weak. Size is stated for part of the rows, as once, few or many counts, or as a class when the clone is expanded.

TRBV3-1	few	-	TRBJ2-7	CASSQDTSLSYEQYF	TGTGCCAGCAGCCAAGATACTAGTCTATCCTACGAGCAGTACTTC
TRBV20-1	few	-	TRBJ1-2	CSARDYRIANYGYTF	TGCAGTGCTAGAGATTATAGGATAGCTAACTATGGCTACACCTTC
TRBV6-2/TRBV6-3	many	-	TRBJ2-2	CASKAWSRANTGELFF	TGTGCCAGTAAAGCATGGTCCAGGGCGAACACCGGGGAGCTGTTTTTT
TRBV3-1	few	TRBD2	TRBJ2-7	CASSQSTLAAAEYEQYF	TGTGCCAGCAGCCAATCTACGCTAGCGGCCGCCGAGTACGAGCAGTACTTC
TRBV20-1	few	-	TRBJ2-1	CSARHRDAAYNEQFF	TGCAGTGCTAGACACCGGGACGCGGCCTACAATGAGCAGTTCTTC
TRBV7-2	-	TRBD2	TRBJ2-7	CASSLGTSGPSYEQYF	TGTGCCAGCAGCTTAGGGACTAGCGGCCCCTCCTACGAGCAGTACTTC
TRBV5-1	many	TRBD2	TRBJ2-7	CASSLASGRAYEQYF	TGCGCCAGCAGCTTGGCTAGCGGGAGGGCCTACGAGCAGTACTTC
TRBV28	-	TRBD1	TRBJ1-5	CASRPVPGTGVQPQHF	TGTGCCAGCAGGCCTGTGCCCGGGACAGGGGTTCAGCCCCAGCATTTT
TRBV27	few	-	TRBJ1-1	CASSWRANTEAFF	TGTGCCAGCAGTTGGAGGGCGAACACTGAAGCTTTCTTT
TRBV4-2	many	-	TRBJ1-6	CASSQSQGSYNSPLHF	TGTGCCAGCAGCCAGTCACAGGGATCCTATAATTCACCCCTCCACTTT
TRBV7-2	-	-	TRBJ2-3	CALSEGGDTQYF	TGTGCCCTTTCGGAGGGGGGGGATACGCAGTATTTT
TRBV12-3/TRBV12-4	few	-	TRBJ2-7	CASSFSRGLDF	TGTGCCAGCAGTTTCTCGAGGGGCCTGGACTTC
TRBV6-6	many	-	TRBJ2-1	CASSYGTNNEQFF	TGTGCCAGCAGTTATGGGACCAACAATGAGCAGTTCTTC
TRBV4-2	-	TRBD2	TRBJ2-7	CASSPPGVAGYEQYF	TGTGCCAGCAGCCCACCTGGGGTAGCGGGTTACGAGCAGTACTTC
TRBV28	-	-	TRBJ1-5	CASSLPGTSNQPQHF	TGTGCCAGCAGTTTGCCGGGGACTAGCAATCAGCCCCAGCATTTT
TRBV10-3	few	-	TRBJ2-7	CAIGERASYEQYF	TGTGCCATCGGCGAGCGGGCTTCCTACGAGCAGTACTTC
TRBV7-9	-	-	TRBJ1-4	CASSLNPGGEKLFF	TGTGCCAGCAGCTTAAATCCTGGAGGGGAAAAACTGTTTTTT
TRBV2	once	TRBD1	TRBJ1-5	CASRGTGRNQPQHF	TGTGCCAGCAGGGGGACAGGACGCAATCAGCCCCAGCATTTT
TRBV12-3/TRBV12-4	many	-	TRBJ2-3	CASSLGNTDTQYF	TGTGCCAGCAGTCTGGGGAACACAGATACGCAGTATTTT
TRBV2	many	TRBD2	TRBJ2-1	CASGDYANEQFF	TGTGCCAGCGGGGACTACGCCAATGAGCAGTTCTTC
TRBV5-5	few	-	TRBJ2-1	CASSLEREFHNEQFF	TGTGCCAGCAGCTTGGAACGGGAATTTCACAATGAGCAGTTCTTC
TRBV7-3	few	-	TRBJ2-2	CASSSSGLDTGELFF	TGTGCCAGCAGCAGCTCGGGACTCGACACCGGGGAGCTGTTTTTT